These 10 T cell receptor beta chains were all obtained from the same sample, sequenced in a study of cytomegalovirus exposure and HLA in healthy donors. A multiplex PCR was run with 60 Vbeta primers and 13 Jbeta primers. Sequencing used immunoSEQ multiplex PCR; TCRdb keeps in-frame clones, though not all of them. The sample records 130,000 to 150,000 clones, roughly four fifths being singletons. The sequenced material came from PBMCs. The receptors come from a human donor in good health.

The chain combines TRBV2 with TRBJ1-4; tentatively, D is TRBD1 (5 bases). Germline-derived CDR1 and CDR2 are SNHLY and FYNNEI. The CDR3 totals 13 residues. Deletions cut 3 bases from V and 8 bases from J, with 10 bases between. The DNA for the CDR3 is TGTGCCAGCAGTGAGCAGGGATGGGAAAAACTGTTTTTT. Amino acids: CASSEQGWEKLFF.

This clone was detected only a few times. The chain couples TRBV11-2 to TRBJ2-7, with a weak D call TRBD2 (5 bases). Trimming pared 3 bases from V and 6 bases from J, leaving 24 bases between. Per the germline V gene, CDR1 is SGHAT and CDR2 is FQNNGV. This CDR3 comprises 17 residues. This CDR3 is CASSFITAGVAPGEQYF. The CDR3, as DNA: TGTGCCAGCAGCTTTATTACGGCGGGCGTCGCCCCTGGCGAGCAGTACTTC.

This clone occurred a few times. The junction departs from germline at one end; a sequencing error may be responsible. The chain joins TRBV5-4 to TRBJ2-2; 9 bases fit TRBD1. The CDR3 sequence is 16 residues long. Germline CDR1 is SGHNT and CDR2 is YYREEE (reference sequence). The CDR3 sequence is CASSLDGTGNTGELFF. The CDR3 bases are TGTGCCAGCAGCTTGGATGGGACAGGGAACACGGGGGAGCTGTTTTTT.

The gene calls are TRBV15 and TRBJ2-3; no clear D. Germline values: CDR1 LNHNV, CDR2 YYDKDF (reference sequence). The V and J ends lost 0 bases and 10 bases respectively, with 14 bases between them. The CDR3 totals 14 residues. The CDR3 coding sequence is TGTGCCACCAGCAGAGATGTTTTGCAGCGCGCGCAGTATTTT. Translated: CATSRDVLQRAQYF.

This clone has a single count. V is TRBV29-1 and J is TRBJ2-7, with TRBD1 matching over 9 bases. This CDR3 region has 15 residues. V trimming: 3 bases; J trimming: 4 bases; junction bases outside the gene matches: 10. From germline, CDR1 is SQVTM and CDR2 ANQGSEA. CDR3 nucleotides: TGCAGCGTTGACGACCTATACAGGGGGCCGTACGAGCAGTACTTC. It yields the protein CSVDDLYRGPYEQYF.

The chain uses TRBV7-9 and TRBJ2-7, with TRBD2 matching 8 bases. The germline V gene encodes CDR1 SEHNR and CDR2 FQNEAQ (reference sequence). The V gene end was trimmed by 5 bases and the J gene end by 4 bases; junction bases not matched to a gene: 7. This CDR3 region has 14 residues. CDR3 loop: CASSPRTSWYEQYF. The CDR3 DNA reads TGTGCCAGCAGCCCAAGGACTAGCTGGTACGAGCAGTACTTC.

V gene TRBV10-3 combines with J gene TRBJ2-3, with a tentative D call TRBD1 (6 bases). The CDR3 totals 15 residues. V lost 0 bases and J 6 bases, leaving 13 bases between the germline ends. From germline, CDR1 is ENHRY and CDR2 SYGVKD. CDR3 coding DNA: TGTGCCATCAGTGAGTCGAGCAGGGGCTGGGATACGCAGTATTTT. This codes for CAISESSRGWDTQYF.

The chain couples TRBV6-1 to TRBJ2-3, with D maybe TRBD2 (5 bases). The CDR3 runs 14 residues. The germline V gene has CDR1 MNHNS and CDR2 SASEGT. Trimming cost V 6 bases and J 2 bases, with 12 bases left between them. The CDR3 region is CASRAGRDTDTQYF. CDR3 sequence (DNA): TGTGCCAGCAGGGCCGGACGGGACACAGATACGCAGTATTTT.

This clone was seen a few times. This rearrangement joins TRBV7-3 to TRBJ2-5; D is perhaps TRBD2 (5 bases). Germline V gene sequence: CDR1 SGHTA, CDR2 FQGTGA. The V and J ends lost 5 bases and 2 bases respectively, with 18 bases between them. This CDR3 is 16 amino acids long. The CDR3 spells CASSPGLNWAQETQYF. CDR3 DNA: TGTGCCAGCAGCCCCGGACTCAATTGGGCACAAGAGACCCAGTACTTC.

This clone was observed a handful of times. The chain uses TRBV9 and TRBJ1-3, with D maybe TRBD1 (5 bases). Germline V gene data show CDR1 as SGDLS and CDR2 as YYNGEE. Trimming shortened V by 2 bases and J by 2 bases, and 8 bases separated the two germline ends. The CDR3 covers 14 residues. The CDR3: CASSVGPTGNTIYF. CDR3 DNA: TGTGCCAGCAGCGTGGGGCCCACTGGAAACACCATATATTTT.